The source of this TCR beta chain is a study of T cell repertoires in cytomegalovirus infection. General observations from the study: People with CMV and the relevant HLA were identified by cumulative public TCR beta family frequency.

To note about this clonotype: Its antigen is unidentified.

TCRdb reprocessed the reads via MiXCR and lists one record per CDR3 protein. The sample includes fewer than 350,000 distinct CDR3 sequences, over 7.5% seen only once; the top ten take 3.5% to 4.5%. The sequence was collected from a human donor in good health (CMV status not recorded). Some clones in this sample may be carry-over from other donors' samples. What was sequenced was PBMCs.

CDR3 amino acids: CASSAGVSLLAKNIQYF. CDR3 sequence (DNA): TGTGCCAGCAGCGCCGGGGTTAGCCTACTAGCCAAAAACATTCAGTACTTC. The chain couples TRBV7-2 to TRBJ2-4, with a tentative D call TRBD2 (5 bases). Germline lookup yields CDR1 SGHTA and CDR2 FQGNSA. The CDR3 spans 17 residues. With 5 bases removed from V and 0 bases from J, the gap between germline ends came to 17 bases.